This T cell receptor (beta chain) is drawn from a study of CD8 T cells in ankylosing spondylitis (dated by TCRdb to between 2016 and 2019). Describing the broader study: The study profiled T cell receptor beta repertoires in healthy donors and ankylosing spondylitis patients to find disease-linked TCR variants. The whole study cohort included 108 healthy donors and 20 to 25 ankylosing spondylitis patients. Samples of peripheral blood were taken, and for ankylosing spondylitis patients, synovial fluid was collected as well. Study-wide findings and limitations: Blood from ankylosing spondylitis patients appeared to be characterized by a TCR beta motif composed of eight or nine highly homologous amino acid variants. Some motif variants had previously been reported in the synovial fluid and blood of reactive arthritis patients, which suggests shared mechanisms of disease initiation. The disease-linked clones showed a CD8+ phenotype and occurred at relatively low frequencies in peripheral blood. The disease-linked clones were reported as significantly enriched in matched synovial fluid samples from ankylosing spondylitis patients.

V drops 4 bases and J drops 0 bases, leaving 8 bases in between. Via the germline V gene (reference sequence), CDR1 is SGHKS and CDR2 YYEKEE. The CDR3 has 14 amino acids, counting the end cysteine and phenylalanine. Just CDR3 DNA is preserved here, 42 bases in frame from base 1. Sequencer: Illumina HiSeq 2500. TCR beta libraries were prepared by quantitative 5'-RACE with molecular barcodes. In the authors' own workflow: Disease-linked TCR variants were identified with a new computational method built on a probabilistic model of VDJ rearrangement. Using fastp trimming at Q25 and MiXCR clonotype assembly, TCRdb reanalyzed the public sequencing data and kept in-frame beta chains. Each CDR3 protein appears once, grouped with its most common genes and DNA. For this entry, the V and J calls and clone size follow TCRdb and not the study's own pipeline. The sample table shows about 750,000 distinct CDR3 sequences, and roughly 19% are seen once. The top ten clones comprise about 20% of the sample.

This clonotype appeared a few times. Its antigen is currently not known. Nothing much larger sits one base from this clone, and base qualities are not available. The receptor's source is a male donor with ankylosing spondylitis. Sequencing input: blood, either unsorted or a sorted T cell fraction (not recorded which). This sequence uses TRBV5-5 and TRBJ1-5; a tentative D match to TRBD1 spans 5 bases. This receptor carries the CDR3 CASSQGYSNQPQHF. DNA sequence: TGTGCCAGCAGCCAGGGATATAGCAATCAGCCCCAGCATTTT.